This T cell receptor (beta chain) appears in the sequencing data of a study of shared clonotypes between healthy human individuals (dated by TCRdb to 2018 to 2021). The study in broad terms: The cohort comprised a couple of women and a few men aged 18 to 49 years. To estimate repertoire size and how much clonotypes are shared between individuals, the study performed deep sequencing of blood TCR repertoires from 4 to 6 healthy adults. To increase sequencing depth and limit assay-specific biases, different laboratories used diverse techniques to prepare libraries and sequence TCR repertoires. Between about 0.9 and 9 billion PBMCs per donor were obtained by leukapheresis.

Broader findings and caveats from the paper: Based on pairwise subsampling, the degree of clonotype sharing among donors was expected to be affected by sequencing depth. Sampling was limited to blood, and TCR repertoires in tissue likely differ from TCR repertoires in blood. Because the study included a small number of donors, the genetic and exposure-history diversity represented was limited.

TCR CDR3 regions were amplified from genomic DNA by multiplex PCR using the deep immunoSEQ assay. For each cell subset, the extracted genomic DNA was distributed evenly across all wells of several immunoSEQ 96-well plates, and each plate served as one replicate. Each replicate PCR for unsorted PBMC received 300 to 350 ng genomic DNA, equal to tens of thousands of T cell genomes. Ten immunoSEQ deep assay plates were used to sequence unsorted PBMC genomic DNA. Purified libraries were measured with a Qubit 3.0 fluorometer, size-checked on a Bioanalyzer 2100, and measured again with the KAPA Library Quantification kit. A separate single-read 150-cycle Illumina NextSeq 550 flow cell was used to sequence each immunoSEQ 96-well plate. As for the authors' bioinformatics: Because the immunoSEQ output held only junctional sequences and lacked quality scores, the filtering could not match the filtering applied to full-length reads. To assign V/J genes and CDR3, sequences were annotated using PyIR, a Python wrapper for IgBLAST v1.9, with IMGT germline references. Reads with weak V/J assignments (E-value above 1e-6), missing CDR3, stop codons, out-of-frame junctions, or ambiguous translated residues were removed. A V3J clonotype was defined by an identical inferred V gene, J gene, and CDR3 amino acid sequence. Percentage overlap between repertoires was computed as shared unique clonotypes divided by the size of the smaller repertoire. Three approaches were used to assess repertoire richness: RTK rarefaction, the Chao1 estimator, and Recon v2.1 estimates of unobserved clonotypes. Here the immuneACCESS table is served through TCRdb, limited to in-frame sequences with V and J called. Missing clones are a known gap in these copies; in checked studies unresolved V genes cover under half, and the rest lacks a known reason. That table supplies the V and J calls and clone size; D and trimming were determined from the DNA. This sample lists around 440,000 clones; roughly 80% were detected once. The ten largest clones take up approximately 12% of the sample.

Looking up the germline V gene yields CDR1 KGHSH and CDR2 LQKENI. Including cysteine and phenylalanine, the CDR3 has 15 amino acids. Kept here is only the CDR3 DNA, which spans 45 bases and is read in frame from base 1. The donors were healthy, HIV-negative adults with no recently reported acute infections or vaccinations. Every donor was a Caucasian adult living in Nashville, Tennessee, USA. For unsorted samples, 84 million or so PBMCs were counted, and genomic DNA was extracted using the QIAamp DNA Blood Mini kit. Blood was obtained by leukapheresis, after which PBMCs were separated by Ficoll-Histopaque density gradient centrifugation and cryopreserved in liquid nitrogen vapor phase. A note on this clone: Its antigen remains undetermined. Only one base separates this from a far larger clonotype, so it likely reflects a read error.

The chain uses TRBV18 and TRBJ1-2; the D segment cannot be called with confidence. This receptor was obtained from a middle-aged woman in good health. Some clones in this sample may be carry-over from other donors' samples. Source material: PBMCs. For the CDR3, the sequence is CASSQTRETSYGCTF. The sequenced DNA: TGTGCCAGCTCTCAAACCCGGGAGACATCCTATGGCTGCACCTTC.